The next 3 T cell receptor beta chains were all read from a single sample in a study of T cells in Graves' hyperthyroidism and ophthalmopathy. From RNA transcripts, TCR beta CDR3 regions were amplified. The primer set for the first-round RT-PCR of the TCR CDR3 was HTBI. TCRdb analysed the multiplex PCR reads with MiXCR anew, one entry per CDR3 protein. Of a few hundred thousand distinct CDR3 sequences listed, around 15% are singletons. The sequenced material came from blood. The source is a woman aged 40 to 50 with Graves' hyperthyroidism.

The genes are TRBV11-2 and TRBJ2-4; 8 bases match TRBD1. V was pared by 5 bases and J by 6 bases, with 6 bases of the junction left unmatched. The V gene's germline CDR1 is SGHAT and CDR2 FQNNGV. This CDR3 has 14 amino acids. The CDR3 protein is CASSGRTGGNIQYF. In DNA, the CDR3 is TGTGCCAGCAGCGGACGAACAGGGGGAAACATTCAGTACTTC. The whole variable domain, remainder taken from reference TRBV11-2 and TRBJ2-4, is EAGVAQSPRYKIIEKRQSVAFWCNPISGHATLYWYQQILGQGPKLLIQFQNNGVVDDSQLPKDRFSAERLKGVDSTLKIQPAKLEDSAVYLCASSGRTGGNIQYFGAGTRLSVL.

This clonotype was seen ten or more times. The chain links TRBV5-6 to TRBJ1-2; 7 nucleotides agree with TRBD1. In germline, CDR1 is SGHDT, CDR2 YYEEEE. Losses at the gene ends were 4 bases for V and 8 bases for J; bases not matched to a gene: 8. The CDR3 length is 13 residues. This chain's CDR3 is CASSHGTVGGYTF. Written as DNA, the CDR3 is TGTGCCAGCAGCCATGGGACAGTGGGGGGCTACACCTTC.

A few counts support this clonotype. The gene calls are TRBV28 and TRBJ2-3; D not certain. Germline V gene data show CDR1 as MDHEN and CDR2 as SYDVKM. The V end lost 6 bases, the J end lost 1 base, and 11 bases lay between the germline ends. The CDR3 is 14 amino acids. CDR3 in DNA: TGTGCCAGCAGGAGCGCGGCAGGCACAGATACGCAGTATTTT. This translates into CASRSAAGTDTQYF.